A single sample gave rise to the 14 T cell receptor beta chains below, sequenced in a study of blood T cells in healthy people across ages. A second PCR, run for roughly 7 to 11 cycles, used a sample-barcoded 5' primer plus a J-beta primer mix. MiXCR, run by TCRdb on the 5' RACE reads, gives a single entry per CDR3 protein. The sample includes roughly 1.4 million distinct CDR3 sequences, around 59% of them seen just once. Sequenced: blood. These receptors were collected from a man between 18 and 29 years old in good health.

The chain recombines TRBV4-1 with TRBJ1-4; D uncertain. CDR1 is MGHRA, CDR2 YSYEKL, per germline. The V and J ends lost 3 bases and 14 bases respectively, with 31 bases between them. The CDR3 consists of 18 residues. The CDR3: CASSQVATAGYRGGLLFF. In DNA form, the CDR3 reads TGCGCCAGCAGCCAGGTGGCCACGGCAGGCTACCGCGGAGGGCTTCTGTTTTTT.

J is TRBJ2-1 and V is TRBV4-1; TRBD2 matches at 8 bases. From germline, CDR1 is MGHRA and CDR2 YSYEKL. V trimming: 3 bases; J trimming: 3 bases; junction bases outside the gene matches: 7. This CDR3 comprises 16 residues. The CDR3 coding sequence is TGCGCCAGCAGCCACCCAGGACTAGCAGACTACAATGAGCAGTTCTTC. It codes for CASSHPGLADYNEQFF.

The V and J genes are TRBV27 and TRBJ2-7; a possible D gene is TRBD1 (5 bases). The ends were cut back, 5 bases at V and 2 bases at J, with 16 bases in the middle. The CDR3 has 15 residues. Germline CDR1 MNHEY, CDR2 SMNVEV (reference sequence). CDR3 protein: CASSRPQGITYEQYF. The CDR3 DNA reads TGTGCCAGCAGTCGCCCGCAGGGTATTACCTACGAGCAGTACTTC.

The chain combines TRBV10-2 with TRBJ2-4; perhaps D is TRBD1 or TRBD2 (5 bases each). Germline V gives CDR1 WSHSY, CDR2 SAAADI. Trimming pared 7 bases from V and 9 bases from J, leaving 10 bases between. This CDR3 is built from 11 residues. The CDR3 DNA is TGCGCCAGCAAAAGGGACGGCATTCAGTACTTC. This encodes CASKRDGIQYF.

This chain links TRBV7-2 with TRBJ2-5; maybe TRBD1 (5 bases). The CDR3 has 15 residues. The V and J ends lost 3 bases and 5 bases respectively, with 16 bases between them. Per germline, CDR1 SGHTA and CDR2 FQGNSA. In nucleotides, the CDR3 is TGTGCCAGCAGCTTCATCTCGGCCAGGGTCGAGACCCAGTACTTC. This codes for CASSFISARVETQYF.

The genes are TRBV7-2 and TRBJ2-1; D not certain. The CDR3 loop spans 15 amino acids. The ends were cut back, 0 bases at V and 8 bases at J, with 14 bases in the middle. Germline-derived CDR1 and CDR2 are SGHTA and FQGNSA. The CDR3 is CASSLAVSQAYEQFF. CDR3 DNA sequence: TGTGCCAGCAGCTTAGCGGTTTCTCAAGCCTATGAGCAGTTCTTC.

This clonotype has a handful of counts. The chain employs TRBV6-4 and TRBJ1-2; 8 positions match TRBD1. This CDR3 comprises 13 residues. Per germline, CDR1 MRHNA and CDR2 SNTAGT. The V segment lost 4 bases and the J segment 8 bases; nucleotides outside the gene matches: 6. The CDR3 is CASSGTGLNGYTF. The CDR3 DNA follows: TGTGCCAGCAGTGGGACAGGGCTTAACGGCTACACCTTC.

The chain employs TRBV11-2 and TRBJ2-4, with D perhaps matching TRBD1 (6 bases). The J call may not be correct, given that the DNA end is closer to TRBJ2-5. Germline V CDR1 and CDR2: SGHAT, FQNNGV. The CDR3 contains 17 residues. The CDR3: CASSSKGGVIRGETQYF. CDR3 in DNA: TGTGCCAGCAGCTCCAAAGGGGGTGTCATAAGAGGGGAGACCCAGTACTTC.

The J gene is TRBJ2-1, the V gene TRBV27; possibly TRBD1 for D (6 bases). The length of the CDR3 is 17 residues. V dropped 5 bases and J dropped 0 bases, with 17 bases sitting between them. The germline V gene has CDR1 MNHEY and CDR2 SMNVEV (reference sequence). The CDR3 sequence is CASSIIGGTNSYNEQFF. CDR3 sequence (DNA): TGTGCCAGCAGTATAATAGGGGGTACAAACTCCTACAATGAGCAGTTCTTC.

The J gene is TRBJ2-1, the V gene TRBV4-3; TRBD2 aligns across 13 bases. The CDR3 runs 16 residues. V dropped 1 base and J dropped 10; count of bases not matched to a gene: 7. Per the germline V gene, CDR1 is LGHNA and CDR2 is YSLEER. The CDR3 region is CASSQAQGTSGDEQFF. The CDR3 coding sequence is TGCGCCAGCAGCCAAGCTCAAGGGACTAGCGGGGACGAGCAGTTCTTC.

The CDR3 DNA reads TGCGCCAGCAGGGAAACCGGGACAGGGGGATGGGAGCAGTACTTC. This gives the protein CASRETGTGGWEQYF. V gene TRBV10-2 combines with J gene TRBJ2-7, with 11 bases aligning to TRBD1. The J segment lost 7 bases and the V segment lost 6 bases, leaving 11 bases of the junction unmatched. The CDR3 runs to 15 residues. Germline V gives CDR1 WSHSY, CDR2 SAAADI.

Here the CDR3 DNA reads TGCAGCGTTGAAAGGGGGGGCCAGGGTGAGCAGTTCTTC. Its translation is CSVERGGQGEQFF. This chain uses TRBV29-1 with TRBJ2-1, with D possibly matching TRBD2 (7 bases). V was trimmed by 2 bases and J by 9 bases, leaving 14 bases between them. Germline V gene lookup returns CDR1 SQVTM and CDR2 ANQGSEA. This CDR3 has 13 amino acids.

V gene TRBV7-2 combines with J gene TRBJ1-2, with D possibly being TRBD1 (5 bases). The CDR3 contains 14 residues. Germline CDR1 and CDR2: SGHTA and FQGNSA. V lost 2 bases and J lost 4, with 11 bases in between. This CDR3 reads CASSLWDGSYGYTF. CDR3 sequence (DNA): TGTGCCAGCAGCTTATGGGACGGGAGCTATGGCTACACCTTC.

The V gene is TRBV5-1, the J gene TRBJ1-6; 7 positions match TRBD1. V gave up 4 bases and J gave up 6 bases; unmatched junction bases: 13. This CDR3 is built from 17 residues. The germline gives CDR1 SGHRS, CDR2 YFSETQ. Here the CDR3 DNA reads TGCGCCAGCAGCCCATCCGGGACAGCCGGAGGTAATTCACCCCTCCACTTT. It is translated as CASSPSGTAGGNSPLHF. The whole variable domain, remainder taken from reference TRBV5-1 and TRBJ1-6, is KAGVTQTPRYLIKTRGQQVTLSCSPISGHRSVSWYQQTPGQGLQFLFEYFSETQRNKGNFPGRFSGRQFSNSRSEMNVSTLELGDSALYLCASSPSGTAGGNSPLHFGNGTRLTVT.